The T cell receptor (beta chain) under discussion was sequenced for a study of response to subunit inactivated influenza vaccine. Study results and limitations: After each seasonal influenza vaccination, few new T cells are recruited, the authors suggested.

Worth noting for this clonotype: Its specificity is not known.

TCRdb re-called the RT-PCR reads through MiXCR, storing one row per CDR3 protein. The repertoire includes hundreds of thousands of distinct CDR3 sequences, approximately 18% of them detected once, and around 9.9% sits in the top ten. V trimming: 7 bases; J trimming: 4 bases; junction bases outside the gene matches: 9. This CDR3 is built from 14 residues. The germline V gene has CDR1 DFQATT and CDR2 SNEGSKA (reference sequence). Sequences were derived from PBMCs from blood, sampled more than 4 days after vaccination. The receptor comes from a man aged 50 or older who received an inactivated influenza vaccine. The chain has TRBV20-1 and TRBJ2-7, with 11 bases aligning to TRBD1. As DNA, the CDR3 is TGCAGTGGGGGATCCGGGACAGGGGGGTACGAGCAGTACTTC. It translates to CSGGSGTGGYEQYF.